This T cell receptor (beta chain) emerged from a study of blood T cells in healthy people across ages. The CDR3 is 18 amino acids. Looked up from germline, CDR1 is SQVTM and CDR2 is ANQGSEA. With 6 bases clipped from V and 0 bases from J, the junction kept 15 bases outside the gene matches. For the second PCR, which ran for about 6 to 11 cycles, a sample-barcoded 5' primer and a J-beta primer mix were used. TCRdb processed the 5' RACE reads anew with MiXCR; each CDR3 protein has one entry. The sample holds more than 1,400,000 distinct CDR3 sequences, approximately 42% seen once. Total RNA extracted from each sample amounted to at least 6 micrograms.

The sample consisted of blood. The TCR was taken from a woman between 18 and 29 years old in good health. The rearrangement links TRBV29-1 to TRBJ2-7; 12 nucleotides match TRBD2. The CDR3 DNA reads as TGCAGCGTCCACAAACCTGGGACTAGCGGGTCCTCCTCCTACGAGCAGTACTTC. This encodes CSVHKPGTSGSSSYEQYF.